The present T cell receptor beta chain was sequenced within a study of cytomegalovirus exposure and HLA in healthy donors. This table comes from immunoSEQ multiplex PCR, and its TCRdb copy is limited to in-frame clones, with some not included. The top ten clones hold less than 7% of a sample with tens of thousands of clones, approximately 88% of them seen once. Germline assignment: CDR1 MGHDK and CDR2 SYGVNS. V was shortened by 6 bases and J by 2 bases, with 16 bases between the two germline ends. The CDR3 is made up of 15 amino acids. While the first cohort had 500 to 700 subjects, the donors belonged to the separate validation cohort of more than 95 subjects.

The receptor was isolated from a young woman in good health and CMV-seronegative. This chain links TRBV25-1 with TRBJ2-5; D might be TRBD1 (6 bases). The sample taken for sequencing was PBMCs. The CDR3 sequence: CASSKVWGQQETQYF. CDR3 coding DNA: TGTGCCAGCAGCAAGGTTTGGGGGCAGCAAGAGACCCAGTACTTC. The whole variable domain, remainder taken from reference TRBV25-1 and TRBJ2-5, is EADIYQTPRYLVIGTGKKITLECSQTMGHDKMYWYQQDPGMELHLIHYSYGVNSTEKGDLSSESTVSRIRTEHFPLTLESARPSHTSQYLCASSKVWGQQETQYFGPGTRLLVL.